This T cell receptor beta chain was profiled in a study of OX40 agonist ivuxolimab in advanced cancers. For the study at large: Clinicians treated patients with ivuxolimab, an agonistic anti-OX40 (CD134) antibody. Aged 23 to 79 with a mean of approximately 60 years, they were almost 85% male. Dose-escalation subjects each had hepatocellular carcinoma, melanoma, renal cell or head and neck cancer.

Study results and limitations: At 0.1 to 3.0 mg/kg, clonal expansion of CD4+ and CD8+ blood T cells had occurred by week 6.

The method was immunoSEQ multiplex PCR; TCRdb's version includes in-frame clones alone and lacks a portion of them. This table holds 65,000 to 70,000 clones, roughly 92% found once. In germline, CDR1 is MDHEN, CDR2 SYDVKM. The V end was cut by 5 bases, the J end by 0 bases, with 7 bases between. The length of the CDR3 is 14 residues. With respect to this clone: Its antigen is still unknown.

Source: CD4+ or CD8+ T cells sorted from blood, taken in a trial of the OX40 agonist ivuxolimab. The rearrangement joins TRBV28 to TRBJ1-4; D is uncertain. The clonotype originates from an adult with an advanced solid tumor such as melanoma, head and neck, liver or kidney cancer. The CDR3 sequence is CASSPHSTNEKLFF. In DNA, the CDR3 is TGTGCCAGCAGTCCCCACTCAACTAATGAAAAACTGTTTTTT.